These T cell receptor beta chains were read from a single sample in a study of cytomegalovirus exposure and HLA in healthy donors. Method: immunoSEQ multiplex PCR; TCRdb's copy keeps in-frame clones and lacks some. The table has tens of thousands of clones, under 90% seen once. Material: PBMCs. The receptors stem from a man aged 45-65 years in good health and CMV-seropositive. Both conserved end residues are part of each CDR3. Each record gives: D gene, V gene, J gene, clone size, CDR3 DNA, CDR3 protein. The D gene is left open where the match is weak. Rows give clone size only sometimes, using once, few, many, or a class for an expanded clone.

D gene: NA; V gene: TRBV5-1; J gene: TRBJ2-2; clone size: NA; CDR3 DNA: TGCGCCAGCTGGACTAACACCGGGGAGCTGTTTTTT; CDR3 protein: CASWTNTGELFF
D gene: NA; V gene: TRBV9; J gene: TRBJ2-4; clone size: NA; CDR3 DNA: TGTGCCAGCAGCGTAGGGGGCCCCGGGAACATTCAGTACTTC; CDR3 protein: CASSVGGPGNIQYF
D gene: TRBD2; V gene: TRBV30; J gene: TRBJ2-3; clone size: NA; CDR3 DNA: TGTGCCTGGAGTTCTAAGCGGGAGTATGTCACAGATACGCAGTATTTT; CDR3 protein: CAWSSKREYVTDTQYF
D gene: NA; V gene: TRBV2; J gene: TRBJ1-2; clone size: NA; CDR3 DNA: TGTGCCAGCGCGGGGGGCAGTTATGGCTACACCTTC; CDR3 protein: CASAGGSYGYTF
D gene: TRBD1; V gene: TRBV18; J gene: TRBJ1-2; clone size: once; CDR3 DNA: TGTGCCAGCTCACCCACAGACCGGGACAGGGACTATGGCTACACCTTC; CDR3 protein: CASSPTDRDRDYGYTF
D gene: TRBD2; V gene: TRBV29-1; J gene: TRBJ2-1; clone size: NA; CDR3 DNA: TGCAGCGTTGAATCTGGGGCTAGCGGAGTTTATGAGCAGTTCTTC; CDR3 protein: CSVESGASGVYEQFF
D gene: NA; V gene: TRBV7-9; J gene: TRBJ1-2; clone size: NA; CDR3 DNA: TGTGCCAGCAGCTCATCGTTCGGGGCTAACTATGGCTACACCTTC; CDR3 protein: CASSSSFGANYGYTF
D gene: NA; V gene: TRBV6-6; J gene: TRBJ2-1; clone size: NA; CDR3 DNA: TGTGCCAGCAGCCTCGTGGAGGAGCAGTTCTTC; CDR3 protein: CASSLVEEQFF
D gene: NA; V gene: TRBV4-2; J gene: TRBJ2-7; clone size: NA; CDR3 DNA: TGTGCCAGCAGCCAAGCTCAGGGGCCCTACGAGCAGTACTTC; CDR3 protein: CASSQAQGPYEQYF
D gene: NA; V gene: TRBV5-1; J gene: TRBJ2-3; clone size: NA; CDR3 DNA: TGCGCCAGCAGCTTGTTGGGACTGGATATAGATACGCAGTATTTT; CDR3 protein: CASSLLGLDIDTQYF
D gene: NA; V gene: TRBV7-9; J gene: TRBJ2-4; clone size: few; CDR3 DNA: TGTTCCAGCAGCGACATGGGACACTTTCAGTACTTC; CDR3 protein: CSSSDMGHFQYF
D gene: TRBD1; V gene: TRBV28; J gene: TRBJ1-2; clone size: NA; CDR3 DNA: TGTGCCAGCAACGCCGGGACAGGATCGCGTGGCTACACCTTC; CDR3 protein: CASNAGTGSRGYTF
D gene: NA; V gene: TRBV5-1; J gene: TRBJ1-1; clone size: NA; CDR3 DNA: TGCGCCAGCGCTGGGGGGTCCATGAACACTGAAGCTTTCTTT; CDR3 protein: CASAGGSMNTEAFF
D gene: NA; V gene: TRBV10-3; J gene: TRBJ1-1; clone size: NA; CDR3 DNA: TGTGCCATCAGTGATCAAGGGAGGAGCACTGAAGCTTTCTTT; CDR3 protein: CAISDQGRSTEAFF
D gene: NA; V gene: TRBV9; J gene: TRBJ1-1; clone size: NA; CDR3 DNA: TGTGCCAGCAGCGGGGGGGGAGGGGGCACTGAAGCTTTCTTT; CDR3 protein: CASSGGGGGTEAFF
D gene: NA; V gene: TRBV4-1; J gene: TRBJ2-7; clone size: NA; CDR3 DNA: TGCGCCAGCAGCCCTCATACCGGGCCGGCGGGTGGCGAGCAGTACTTC; CDR3 protein: CASSPHTGPAGGEQYF
D gene: TRBD2; V gene: TRBV5-5; J gene: TRBJ2-1; clone size: NA; CDR3 DNA: TGTGCCAGCAGCACATGGGAGGGTCAGCAGTTCTTC; CDR3 protein: CASSTWEGQQFF